This TCR beta chain was retrieved from a study of cytomegalovirus exposure and HLA in healthy donors (dated by TCRdb to the late 2010s). A note on the overall study: According to an earlier analysis of a few hundred of the donors, 150 million to 200 million T cells yielded 100 million or so unique TCR beta sequences and approximately 300 Gb of sequence data. Four to six DR-DQ haplotypes were handled as single units for association and clustering because linkage in the cohort was strong. A later genetic analysis used genome-wide SNP genotypes for about three fifths of the roughly 700 donors, treating that subset as a discovery cohort. Approximately 310 gigabases of sequencing data and roughly 90 million unique TCR sequences were included in an early release covering several hundred HLA-typed donors. Rather than drawing on any new phenotypic data, the later analysis identified candidate immune exposures from TCR beta sequences and the way those sequences occurred across donors. HLA typing included class I and class II loci at four-digit resolution. Typing coverage differed by locus: A, B, C, DRB1 and DQB1 were typed in roughly 629-630 donors, DQA1 in about 500, DPA1 in around 580, and DPB1 in just under 480. A later analysis re-examined previously published TCR beta repertoires from several hundred donors and added high-resolution HLA genotyping to investigate patterns of TCR occurrence. Among 300 to 500 genotyped donors of the cohort, an average of approximately 240,000 unique TCR beta nucleotide sequences was sequenced per donor, of which about 19% were non-productive. High-throughput TCR immunosequencing, statistical association of individual TCRs with disease status, and machine learning were combined to predict cytomegalovirus infection status. The T cell repertoires of around 730 subjects were profiled by immunosequencing and related to cytomegalovirus serostatus. Alongside the repertoire data, information on donor age, sex, ethnicity and CMV serostatus was compiled. The study aimed to test whether cataloging public T cell receptors could reveal signatures of past pathogen exposure. A separate validation cohort of about 110 different subjects was used in addition to the roughly 700-subject first cohort. Every repertoire in the discovery cohort had been generated on one and the same sequencing platform. An earlier analysis of approximately 580 of the donors used high-throughput TCR beta sequencing to judge whether each TCR beta V gene segment behaved as functional or pseudogenic. Of the roughly 430 genotyped donors, about 80% fell in the genetic ancestry cluster associated with self-reported Caucasian donors. General study outcomes and caveats: In an earlier analysis of several hundred of the donors, most TCR beta V segments were observed in productive rearrangements about 87% or about 30% of the time, broadly matching IMGT annotations. Only TCR beta chains were sequenced in this cohort, and the absence of alpha or paired-chain data limited detectable features. V-gene and J-gene trimming of TCR beta chains was associated with a missense DCLRE1C variant in a later genetic analysis, and the association was replicated in an independent cohort. Roughly uniform sequencing depth across donors was assumed in presence/absence analyses, although this assumption may not hold. A cluster of highly shared sequence variants was judged likely to represent a technical artifact of the sequencing pipeline. A further reported finding was that TCR beta sequences accurately predicted the HLA-A and HLA-B alleles for most subjects in the first cohort. In a later analysis, HLA-associated TCR beta chains were found to be more clonally expanded and to have lower generation probabilities than equally common non-associated chains. In vitro tests confirmed that three of the cytomegalovirus-associated TCR beta chains recognize cytomegalovirus antigens. It was suggested by the authors that the approach could potentially be generalized to other disease states and immunological phenotypes. In a later analysis, most CMV-associated TCR beta chains were found to appear HLA-restricted, with HLA associations seemingly driven largely by CMV exposure. Across donors, most TCR sequences were observed very rarely, whereas some public TCRs were present in many individuals. According to a later analysis, TCR association rates differed among HLA loci, with DRB1 alleles showing the most associated TCRs and HLA-C alleles showing the fewest. Roughly 15 rarely observed V segments, including chromosome 9 orphons, were excluded from the earlier analysis of about 500 of the donors because counts were too low. Some IMGT-functional V segments, including TRBV6-2 and TRBV6-3, could not be distinguished by the 87-base-pair reads and were therefore excluded. Immune exposure information for the cohort was limited to CMV serostatus. Linkage disequilibrium might explain the correlated functional status among segregating V segments, but an unknown experimental factor could not be excluded. Because some donors lacked HLA typing at each locus, the association tests relied only on the typed subset. In a later analysis, several top co-occurrence clusters were reported to appear linked to parvovirus B19, influenza, CMV and Epstein-Barr virus. The classifier was reported to diagnose cytomegalovirus status with high specificity and sensitivity in both the original cohort and the validation cohort. A total of about 150 TCR beta chains were listed by the study as associated with cytomegalovirus. When HLA alleles, especially DR and DQ, strongly co-occurred, attributing TCR associations to individual alleles was difficult. Specific HLA alleles were associated with more than 15,000 TCR beta sequences at a false discovery rate of 0.05 in a later analysis. Compared with the roughly 700-donor mean, donors in an Asian-associated ancestry cluster had fewer N-insertions in productive TCRs, according to a later genetic analysis.

V gives up 0 bases and J gives up 2 bases, and the segment between their germline ends measures 12 bases. The germline V gene gives CDR1 as SGHRS and CDR2 as YFSETQ. Inclusive of the bounding cysteine and phenylalanine, the CDR3 is 15 residues long. Solely the CDR3 DNA is kept, with 45 bases framed from the first base. Notes on this clone: This receptor's antigen is unknown.

The cohort was made up of several hundred healthy bone marrow donors. All cohort members were sampled while nominally healthy, although unrecorded immune exposures were likely present. The donor was CMV seronegative and was included in the group of a few hundred seronegative cohort members. A peripheral blood sample was provided by each donor, and peripheral blood mononuclear cells were used for TCR beta sequencing. Genomic DNA was extracted from the blood cell samples with the Qiagen DNeasy Blood Extraction Kit. Receptor libraries were prepared by the immunoSEQ multiplex PCR assay. A mixture of 60 forward primers for TCR Vbeta segments and 13 reverse primers for TCR Jbeta segments was used in the multiplex PCR. The CDR3 region of rearranged TCR beta genes was amplified from genomic DNA by a multiplex PCR assay. The Illumina HiSeq System was used to sequence the amplified TCR beta libraries as 87-base-pair reads. The study's own analysis went as follows. A later analysis counted around 72 million unique TCR beta chains across the 550 to 700 repertoires, and 9.5 million to 11 million of these chains were shared by at least two donors. Raw reads were error-corrected and collapsed into unique sequences with a nearest-neighbor algorithm that merged closely related sequences to remove PCR and sequencing errors. Alignment of CDR3 sequences to IMGT reference sequences was used to assign V, D and J gene segments. For a sequence to be retained, a match of at least six nucleotides to both a V gene segment and a J gene segment was required. Rearrangements were called productive when the CDR3 lacked stop codons and stayed in frame with V and J; all others were non-productive. CDR3 was defined by IMGT convention, running from the second conserved V-encoded cysteine to the conserved J-encoded phenylalanine. Sequences without an unambiguous match to a single V gene segment were excluded from the earlier analysis of about 600 of the donors. An earlier analysis of 500 to 600 of the donors classified V segments as functional when productive rearrangements were above 56.7% and as segregating when the standard deviation between donors was above 5%. A statistical classification framework was developed to diagnose cytomegalovirus status using the catalog of TCR beta chain sequences. V and J gene assignment, in a later analysis, came from comparing TCR nucleotide sequences with IMGT/GENE-DB human TR gene sequences. The TCRdist pipeline was used in a later analysis to assign CDR3 sequences and most-parsimonious VDJ recombination scenarios. In a later analysis, each TCR beta chain was defined by its CDR3 amino acid sequence together with its V-gene family, and reads without a unique V-gene family were excluded. In a later analysis, 450 to 600 highly shared, low-generation-probability nucleotide sequences were removed to address suspected cross-contamination and a sequencing artifact. In a later analysis, a clonal expansion index was calculated for each public chain from normalized within-repertoire ranks of inferred template counts. In a later analysis, generation probabilities were computed with a VDJ recombination model fitted to out-of-frame rearrangements, and the resulting probabilities were checked against IGoR. In a later analysis, hypergeometric tests were used to score TCR-TCR, TCR-HLA and TCR-CMV co-occurrence, with a repertoire-size bias correction applied to TCR pairs. A later analysis estimated false discovery rates by permuting HLA or CMV assignments 20 times. In a later analysis, co-occurring TCRs were grouped with DBSCAN, and TCRdist sequence similarity was added when clustering was performed within HLA-allele-positive subsets. Repertoires with fewer than 30,000 or more than 120,000 public chains, plus five repertoires with anomalous nucleotide sharing, were excluded from co-occurrence clustering. The table was pulled from immuneACCESS by TCRdb, which kept in-frame rearrangements only. Such tables lose some clones; where checked, under half of the loss comes from unresolved V genes, and the rest has no known cause. The V and J calls and clone size were taken over from that table, and D and trimming were inferred from the DNA. The table for this sample lists approximately 120,000 clones. Clones ranked in the top ten supply around 2.2% of the sample.

Sequencing was performed on PBMCs. Recombination connected TRBV5-1 to TRBJ2-7, with TRBD1 perhaps the D gene, on 6 matching bases. The TCR sequence derives from a man aged 35-49 years in good health and CMV-seronegative. CDR3 sequence: CASSLDATGPYEQYF. The sequenced DNA: TGCGCCAGCAGCTTGGACGCTACAGGGCCCTACGAGCAGTACTTC.